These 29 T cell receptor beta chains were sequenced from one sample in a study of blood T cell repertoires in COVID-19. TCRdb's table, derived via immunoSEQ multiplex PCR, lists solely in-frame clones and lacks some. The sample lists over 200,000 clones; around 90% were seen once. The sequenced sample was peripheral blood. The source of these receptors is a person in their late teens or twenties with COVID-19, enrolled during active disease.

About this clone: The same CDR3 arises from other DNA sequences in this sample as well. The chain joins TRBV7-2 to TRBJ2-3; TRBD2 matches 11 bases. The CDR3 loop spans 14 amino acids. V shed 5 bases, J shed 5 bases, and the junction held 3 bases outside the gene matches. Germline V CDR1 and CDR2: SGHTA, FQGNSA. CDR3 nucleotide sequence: TGTGCCAGCAGCCCCGGACTAGCGGGAGATACGCAGTATTTT. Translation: CASSPGLAGDTQYF.

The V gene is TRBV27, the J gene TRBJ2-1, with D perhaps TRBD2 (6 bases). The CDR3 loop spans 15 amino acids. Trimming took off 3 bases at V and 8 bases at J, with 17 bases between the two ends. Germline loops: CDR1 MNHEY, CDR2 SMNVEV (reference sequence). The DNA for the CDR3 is TGTGCCAGCAGTTTGATTGGGGGAGGTGACCATGAGCAGTTCTTC. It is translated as CASSLIGGGDHEQFF.

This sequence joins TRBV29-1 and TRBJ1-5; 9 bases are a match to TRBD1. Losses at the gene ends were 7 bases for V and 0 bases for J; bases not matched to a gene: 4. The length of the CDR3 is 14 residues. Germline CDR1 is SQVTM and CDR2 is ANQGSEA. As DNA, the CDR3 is TGCAGCGCCGAGGACAGGGGTAGCAATCAGCCCCAGCATTTT. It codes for CSAEDRGSNQPQHF.

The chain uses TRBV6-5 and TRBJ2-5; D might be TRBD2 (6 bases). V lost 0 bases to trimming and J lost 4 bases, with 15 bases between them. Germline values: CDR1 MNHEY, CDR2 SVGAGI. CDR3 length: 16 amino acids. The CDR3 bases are TGTGCCAGCAGTTACTCTGGCGGGATCCCTGGAGAGACCCAGTACTTC. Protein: CASSYSGGIPGETQYF.

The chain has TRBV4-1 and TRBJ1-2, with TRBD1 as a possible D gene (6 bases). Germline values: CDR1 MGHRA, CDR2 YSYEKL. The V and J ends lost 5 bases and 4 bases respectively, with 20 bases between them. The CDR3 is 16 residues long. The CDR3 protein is CASSFQTGDGGYGYTF. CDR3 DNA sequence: TGCGCCAGCAGCTTCCAGACAGGTGACGGAGGCTATGGCTACACCTTC.

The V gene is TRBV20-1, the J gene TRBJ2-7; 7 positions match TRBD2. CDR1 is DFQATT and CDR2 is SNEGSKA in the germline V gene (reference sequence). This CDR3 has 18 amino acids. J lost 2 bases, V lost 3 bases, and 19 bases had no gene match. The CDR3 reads CSASGPAKRDRFTYEQYF. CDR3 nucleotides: TGCAGTGCTAGTGGCCCGGCGAAGCGGGACCGATTTACCTACGAGCAGTACTTC.

The CDR3 loop reads CASSFQTDYGYTF. The CDR3 nucleotides are TGTGCCAGCAGCTTTCAGACTGACTATGGCTACACCTTC. This sequence joins TRBV7-9 and TRBJ1-2; D gene ambiguous. V lost 3 bases and J lost 3, with 8 bases in between. CDR1 is SEHNR and CDR2 is FQNEAQ in the germline V gene (reference sequence). This CDR3 is 13 amino acids long.

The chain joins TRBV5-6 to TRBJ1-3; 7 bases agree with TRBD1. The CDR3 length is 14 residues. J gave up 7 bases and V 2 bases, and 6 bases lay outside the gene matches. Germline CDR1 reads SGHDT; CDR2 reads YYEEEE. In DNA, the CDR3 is TGTGCCAGCAGCTTCGGGACAGCCTATAACACCATATATTTT. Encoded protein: CASSFGTAYNTIYF. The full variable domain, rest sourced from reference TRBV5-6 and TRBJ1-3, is DAGVTQSPTHLIKTRGQQVTLRCSPKSGHDTVSWYQQALGQGPQFIFQYYEEEERQRGNFPDRFSGHQFPNYSSELNVNALLLGDSALYLCASSFGTAYNTIYFGEGSWLTVV.

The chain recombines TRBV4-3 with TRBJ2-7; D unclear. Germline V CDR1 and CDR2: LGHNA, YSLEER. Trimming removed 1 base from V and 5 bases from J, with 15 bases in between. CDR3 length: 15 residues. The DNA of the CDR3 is TGCGCCAGCAGCCAAGGTGCCTCCCCTCGGGACGAGCAGTACTTC. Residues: CASSQGASPRDEQYF.

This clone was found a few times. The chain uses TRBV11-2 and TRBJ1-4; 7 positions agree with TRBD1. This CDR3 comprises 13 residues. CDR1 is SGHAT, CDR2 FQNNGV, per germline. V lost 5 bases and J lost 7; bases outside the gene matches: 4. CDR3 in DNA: TGTGCCAGCAGCCCAGGGGGAAGTGAAAAACTGTTTTTT. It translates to CASSPGGSEKLFF.

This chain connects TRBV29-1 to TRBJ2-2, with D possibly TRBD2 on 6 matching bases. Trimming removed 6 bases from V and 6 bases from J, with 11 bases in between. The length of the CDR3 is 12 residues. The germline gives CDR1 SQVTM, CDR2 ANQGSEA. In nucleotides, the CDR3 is TGCAGCGTCCGTACTAGCTCCGGGGAGCTGTTTTTT. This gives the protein CSVRTSSGELFF.

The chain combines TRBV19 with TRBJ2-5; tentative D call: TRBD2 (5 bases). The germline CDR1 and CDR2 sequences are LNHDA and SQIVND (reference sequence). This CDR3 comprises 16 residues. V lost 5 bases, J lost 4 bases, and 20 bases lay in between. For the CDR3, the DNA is TGTGCCAGTAGTCCTCAGTCACTAGTTCCCCCAGAGACCCAGTACTTC. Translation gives CASSPQSLVPPETQYF.

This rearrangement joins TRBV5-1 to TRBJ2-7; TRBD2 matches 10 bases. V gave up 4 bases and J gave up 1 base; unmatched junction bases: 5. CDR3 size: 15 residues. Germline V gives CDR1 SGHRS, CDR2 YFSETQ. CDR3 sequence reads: CASSPGLARSYEQYF. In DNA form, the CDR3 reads TGCGCCAGCAGCCCGGGACTAGCGAGATCCTACGAGCAGTACTTC.

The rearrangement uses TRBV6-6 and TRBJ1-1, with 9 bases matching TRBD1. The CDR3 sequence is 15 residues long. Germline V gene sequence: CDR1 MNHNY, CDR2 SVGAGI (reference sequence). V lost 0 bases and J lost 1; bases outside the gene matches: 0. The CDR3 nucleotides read TGTGCCAGCAGTTACTCGGGACAGGGGAACACTGAAGCTTTCTTT. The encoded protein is CASSYSGQGNTEAFF.

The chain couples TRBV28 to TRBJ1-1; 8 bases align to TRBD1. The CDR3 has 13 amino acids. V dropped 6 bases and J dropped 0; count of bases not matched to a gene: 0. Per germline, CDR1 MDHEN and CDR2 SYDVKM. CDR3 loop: CASRDRVNTEAFF. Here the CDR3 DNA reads TGTGCCAGCAGGGACAGGGTGAACACTGAAGCTTTCTTT. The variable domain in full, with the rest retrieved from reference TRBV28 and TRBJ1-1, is DVKVTQSSRYLVKRTGEKVFLECVQDMDHENMFWYRQDPGLGLRLIYFSYDVKMKEKGDIPEGYSVSREKKERFSLILESASTNQTSMYLCASRDRVNTEAFFGQGTRLTVV.

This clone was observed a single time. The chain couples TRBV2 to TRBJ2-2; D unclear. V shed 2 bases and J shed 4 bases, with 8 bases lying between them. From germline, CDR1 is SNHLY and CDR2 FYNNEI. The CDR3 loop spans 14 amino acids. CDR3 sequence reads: CASSESASTGELFF. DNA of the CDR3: TGTGCCAGCAGTGAATCTGCGAGCACCGGGGAGCTGTTTTTT.

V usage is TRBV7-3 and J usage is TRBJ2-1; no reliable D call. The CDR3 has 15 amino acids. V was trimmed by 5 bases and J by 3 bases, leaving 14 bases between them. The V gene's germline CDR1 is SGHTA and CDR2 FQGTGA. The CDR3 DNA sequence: TGTGCCAGCAGCCCCGTGGCAGGAAACTACAATGAGCAGTTCTTC. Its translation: CASSPVAGNYNEQFF.

CDR3 sequence reads: CASSGTSGRLVQYF. The CDR3 DNA sequence: TGTGCCAGTAGTGGGACTAGCGGGAGACTAGTGCAGTACTTC. The rearrangement uses TRBV19 and TRBJ2-7, with 14 bases matching TRBD2. The germline CDR1 and CDR2 sequences are LNHDA and SQIVND (reference sequence). This CDR3 comprises 14 residues. V shed 5 bases and J 9 bases; nucleotides not matched to a gene: 6.

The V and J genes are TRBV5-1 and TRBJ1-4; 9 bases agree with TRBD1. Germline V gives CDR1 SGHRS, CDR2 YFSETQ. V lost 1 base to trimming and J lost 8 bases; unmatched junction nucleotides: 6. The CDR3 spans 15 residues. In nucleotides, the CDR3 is TGCGCCAGCAGCTTGCAGGGACAGGGAAGGGAAAAACTGTTTTTT. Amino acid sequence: CASSLQGQGREKLFF.

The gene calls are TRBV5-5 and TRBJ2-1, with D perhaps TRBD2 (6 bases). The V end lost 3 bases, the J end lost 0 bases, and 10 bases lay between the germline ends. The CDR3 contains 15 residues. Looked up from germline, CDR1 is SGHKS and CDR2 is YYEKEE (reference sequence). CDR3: CASSWGGASYNEQFF. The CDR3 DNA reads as TGTGCCAGCAGCTGGGGCGGGGCCTCCTACAATGAGCAGTTCTTC. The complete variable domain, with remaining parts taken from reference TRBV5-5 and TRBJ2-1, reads DAGVTQSPTHLIKTRGQQVTLRCSPISGHKSVSWYQQVLGQGPQFIFQYYEKEERGRGNFPDRFSARQFPNYSSELNVNALLLGDSALYLCASSWGGASYNEQFFGPGTRLTVL.

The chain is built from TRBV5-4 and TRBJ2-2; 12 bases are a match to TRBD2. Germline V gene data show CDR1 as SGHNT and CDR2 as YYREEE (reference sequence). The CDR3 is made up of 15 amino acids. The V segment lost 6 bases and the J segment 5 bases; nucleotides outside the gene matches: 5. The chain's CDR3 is CASTRLAGETGELFF. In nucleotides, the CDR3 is TGTGCCAGCACCAGACTAGCGGGAGAAACCGGGGAGCTGTTTTTT.

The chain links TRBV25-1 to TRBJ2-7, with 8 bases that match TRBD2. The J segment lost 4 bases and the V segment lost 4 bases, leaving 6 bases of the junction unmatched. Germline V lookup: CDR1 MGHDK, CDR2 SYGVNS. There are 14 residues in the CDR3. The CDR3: CASSGSGSGYEQYF. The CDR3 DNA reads TGTGCCAGCAGTGGGAGCGGGAGTGGTTACGAGCAGTACTTC.

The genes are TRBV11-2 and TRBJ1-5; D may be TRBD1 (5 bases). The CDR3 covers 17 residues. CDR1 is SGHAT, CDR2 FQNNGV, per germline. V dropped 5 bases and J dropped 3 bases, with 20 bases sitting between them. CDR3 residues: CASSPHAGTPYNQPQHF. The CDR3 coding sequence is TGTGCCAGCAGCCCTCATGCGGGGACCCCCTACAATCAGCCCCAGCATTTT.

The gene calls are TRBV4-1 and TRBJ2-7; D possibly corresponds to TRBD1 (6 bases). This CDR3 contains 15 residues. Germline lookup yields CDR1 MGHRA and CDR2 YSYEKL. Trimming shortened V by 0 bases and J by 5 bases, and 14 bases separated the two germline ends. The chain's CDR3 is CASSQEPRGRDEQYF. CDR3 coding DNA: TGCGCCAGCAGCCAAGAACCCAGGGGAAGAGACGAGCAGTACTTC.

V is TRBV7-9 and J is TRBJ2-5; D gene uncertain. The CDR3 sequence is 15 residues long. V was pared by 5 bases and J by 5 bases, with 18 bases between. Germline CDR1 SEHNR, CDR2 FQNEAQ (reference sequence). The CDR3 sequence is CASSPMGSLGETQYF. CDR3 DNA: TGTGCCAGCAGCCCCATGGGTTCTCTCGGGGAGACCCAGTACTTC.

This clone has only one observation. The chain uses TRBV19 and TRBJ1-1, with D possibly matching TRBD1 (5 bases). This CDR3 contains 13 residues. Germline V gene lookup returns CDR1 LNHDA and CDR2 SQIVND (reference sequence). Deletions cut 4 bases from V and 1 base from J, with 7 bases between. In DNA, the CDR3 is TGTGCCAGTAGTACCGGACAGAACACTGAAGCTTTCTTT. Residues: CASSTGQNTEAFF.

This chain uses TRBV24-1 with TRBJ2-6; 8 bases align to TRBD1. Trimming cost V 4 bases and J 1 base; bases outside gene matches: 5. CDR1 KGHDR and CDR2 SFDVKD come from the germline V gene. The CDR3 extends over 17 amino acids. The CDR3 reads CATSDSWTGSGANVLTF. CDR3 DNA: TGTGCCACCAGTGACTCATGGACAGGGTCTGGGGCCAACGTCCTGACTTTC.

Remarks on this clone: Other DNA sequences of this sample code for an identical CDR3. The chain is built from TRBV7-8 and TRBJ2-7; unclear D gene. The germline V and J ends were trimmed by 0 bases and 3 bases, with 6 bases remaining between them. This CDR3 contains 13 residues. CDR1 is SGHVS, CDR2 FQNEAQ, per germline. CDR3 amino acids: CASSLAPLYEQYF. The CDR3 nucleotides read TGTGCCAGCAGCTTAGCCCCCCTCTACGAGCAGTACTTC.

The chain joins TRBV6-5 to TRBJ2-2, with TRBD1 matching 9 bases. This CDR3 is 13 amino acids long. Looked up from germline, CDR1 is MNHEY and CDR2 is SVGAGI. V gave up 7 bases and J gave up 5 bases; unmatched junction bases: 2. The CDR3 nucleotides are TGTGCCAGCATGGGACAGGGAACCGGGGAGCTGTTTTTT. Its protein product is CASMGQGTGELFF.